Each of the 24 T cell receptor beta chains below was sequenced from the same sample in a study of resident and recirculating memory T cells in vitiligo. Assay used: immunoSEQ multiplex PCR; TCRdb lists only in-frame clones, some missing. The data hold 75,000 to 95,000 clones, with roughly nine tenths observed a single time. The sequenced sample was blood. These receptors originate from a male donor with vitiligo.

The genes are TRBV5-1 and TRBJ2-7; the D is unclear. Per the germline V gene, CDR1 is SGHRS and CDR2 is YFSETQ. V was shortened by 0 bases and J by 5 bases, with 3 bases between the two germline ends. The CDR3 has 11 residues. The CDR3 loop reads CASSLGDEQYF. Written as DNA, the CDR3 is TGCGCCAGCAGCTTGGGCGACGAGCAGTACTTC. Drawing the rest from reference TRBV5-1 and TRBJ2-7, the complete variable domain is KAGVTQTPRYLIKTRGQQVTLSCSPISGHRSVSWYQQTPGQGLQFLFEYFSETQRNKGNFPGRFSGRQFSNSRSEMNVSTLELGDSALYLCASSLGDEQYFGPGTRLTVT.

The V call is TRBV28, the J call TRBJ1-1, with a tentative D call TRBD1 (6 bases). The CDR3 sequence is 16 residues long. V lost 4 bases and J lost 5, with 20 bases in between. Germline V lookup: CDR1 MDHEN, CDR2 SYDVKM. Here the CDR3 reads CASSSINRAVGTEAFF. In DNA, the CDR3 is TGTGCCAGCAGTTCGATAAACAGGGCCGTGGGGACTGAAGCTTTCTTT.

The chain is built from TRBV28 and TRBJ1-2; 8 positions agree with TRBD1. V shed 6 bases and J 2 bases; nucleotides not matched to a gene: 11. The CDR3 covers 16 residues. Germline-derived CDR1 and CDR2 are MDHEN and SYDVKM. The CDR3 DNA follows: TGTGCCAGCAGCCCACCCCGGGGACAGGACAACTATGGCTACACCTTC. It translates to CASSPPRGQDNYGYTF.

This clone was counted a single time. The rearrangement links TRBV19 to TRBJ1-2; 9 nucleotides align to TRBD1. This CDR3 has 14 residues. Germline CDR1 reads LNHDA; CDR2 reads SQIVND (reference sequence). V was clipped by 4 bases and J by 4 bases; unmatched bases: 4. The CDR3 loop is CASSRQGVLYGYTF. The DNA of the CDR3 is TGTGCCAGTAGTAGACAGGGGGTCCTCTATGGCTACACCTTC. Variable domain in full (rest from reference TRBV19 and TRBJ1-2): DGGITQSPKYLFRKEGQNVTLSCEQNLNHDAMYWYRQDPGQGLRLIYYSQIVNDFQKGDIAEGYSVSREKKESFPLTVTSAQKNPTAFYLCASSRQGVLYGYTFGSGTRLTVV.

The CDR3 sequence is CASRALFGTGKGEQYF. CDR3 sequence (DNA): TGTGCCAGCAGGGCTTTGTTTGGGACAGGGAAGGGCGAGCAGTACTTC. The V and J genes are TRBV13 and TRBJ2-7, with TRBD1 identical over 9 bases. Germline lookup yields CDR1 PRHDT and CDR2 FYEKMQ (reference sequence). V gave up 6 bases and J gave up 6 bases; unmatched junction bases: 15. The CDR3 extends over 16 amino acids.

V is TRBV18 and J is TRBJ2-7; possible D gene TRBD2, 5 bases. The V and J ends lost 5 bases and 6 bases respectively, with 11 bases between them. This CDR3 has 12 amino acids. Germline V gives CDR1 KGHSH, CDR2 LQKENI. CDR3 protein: CASSESRGEQYF. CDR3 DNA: TGTGCCAGCTCAGAGAGCCGGGGCGAGCAGTACTTC.

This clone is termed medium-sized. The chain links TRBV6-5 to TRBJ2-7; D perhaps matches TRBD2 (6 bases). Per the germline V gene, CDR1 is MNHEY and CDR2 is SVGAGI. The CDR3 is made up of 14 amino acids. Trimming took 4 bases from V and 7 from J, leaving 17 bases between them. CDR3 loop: CASSLGSGPWEQYF. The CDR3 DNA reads TGTGCCAGCAGTTTGGGTAGCGGTCCCTGGGAGCAGTACTTC.

The CDR3 spells CASRRLASEQFF. As DNA, the CDR3 is TGTGCCAGCAGGAGACTAGCGAGTGAGCAGTTCTTC. The chain is built from TRBV2 and TRBJ2-1; 8 bases line up with TRBD2. CDR1 is SNHLY and CDR2 is FYNNEI in the germline V gene. J lost 9 bases, V lost 6 bases, and 4 bases had no gene match. This CDR3 is 12 amino acids long.

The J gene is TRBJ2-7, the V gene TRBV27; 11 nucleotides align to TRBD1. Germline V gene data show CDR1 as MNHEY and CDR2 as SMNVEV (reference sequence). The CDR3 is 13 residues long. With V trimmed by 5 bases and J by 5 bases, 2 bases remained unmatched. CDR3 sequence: CASSGQGANEQYF. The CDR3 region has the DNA TGTGCCAGCAGTGGACAGGGGGCAAACGAGCAGTACTTC.

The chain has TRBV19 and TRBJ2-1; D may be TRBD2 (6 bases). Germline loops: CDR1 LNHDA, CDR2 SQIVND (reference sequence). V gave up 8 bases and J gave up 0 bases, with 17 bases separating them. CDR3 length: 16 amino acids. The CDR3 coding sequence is TGTGCCAGTTCCCAACAGCGGGTCATCTCCTACAATGAGCAGTTCTTC. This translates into CASSQQRVISYNEQFF.

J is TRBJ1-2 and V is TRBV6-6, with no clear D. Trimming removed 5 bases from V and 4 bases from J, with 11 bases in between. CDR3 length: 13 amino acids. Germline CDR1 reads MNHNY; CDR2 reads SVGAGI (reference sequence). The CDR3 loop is CASSPSGVYGYTF. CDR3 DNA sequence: TGTGCCAGCAGTCCCTCGGGTGTCTATGGCTACACCTTC.

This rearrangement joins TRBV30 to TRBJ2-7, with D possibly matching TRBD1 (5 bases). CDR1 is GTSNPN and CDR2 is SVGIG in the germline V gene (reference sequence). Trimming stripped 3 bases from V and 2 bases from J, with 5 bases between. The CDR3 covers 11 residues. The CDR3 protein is CAWRQAYEQYF. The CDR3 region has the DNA TGTGCCTGGAGACAGGCCTACGAGCAGTACTTC.

CDR3 region: CASSWVEGYEQYF. The DNA of the CDR3 is TGTGCCAGCAGCTGGGTTGAGGGCTACGAGCAGTACTTC. The gene calls are TRBV5-5 and TRBJ2-7, with D possibly TRBD2 on 5 matching bases. The germline V gene has CDR1 SGHKS and CDR2 YYEKEE (reference sequence). Trimming pared 3 bases from V and 3 bases from J, leaving 10 bases between. The CDR3 extends over 13 amino acids.

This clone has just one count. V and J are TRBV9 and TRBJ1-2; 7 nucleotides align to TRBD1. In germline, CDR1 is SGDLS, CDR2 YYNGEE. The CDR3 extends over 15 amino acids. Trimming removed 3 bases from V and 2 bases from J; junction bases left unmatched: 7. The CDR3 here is CASSEGDSSNYGYTF. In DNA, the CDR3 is TGTGCCAGCAGCGAGGGGGACAGTTCAAACTATGGCTACACCTTC.

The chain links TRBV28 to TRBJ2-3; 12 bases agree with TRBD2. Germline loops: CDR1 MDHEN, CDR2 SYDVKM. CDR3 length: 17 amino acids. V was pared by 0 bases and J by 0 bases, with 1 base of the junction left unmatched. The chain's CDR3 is CASSLWTSGRSTDTQYF. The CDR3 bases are TGTGCCAGCAGTTTATGGACTAGCGGGAGAAGCACAGATACGCAGTATTTT.

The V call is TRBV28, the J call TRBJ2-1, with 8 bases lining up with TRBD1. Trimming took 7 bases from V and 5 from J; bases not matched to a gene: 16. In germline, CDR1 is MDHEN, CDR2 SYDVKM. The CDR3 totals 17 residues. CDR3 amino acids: CASNSPPGGSGDNEQFF. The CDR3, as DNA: TGTGCCAGCAACAGCCCTCCAGGGGGCAGCGGAGACAATGAGCAGTTCTTC. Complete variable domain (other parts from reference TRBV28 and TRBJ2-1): DVKVTQSSRYLVKRTGEKVFLECVQDMDHENMFWYRQDPGLGLRLIYFSYDVKMKEKGDIPEGYSVSREKKERFSLILESASTNQTSMYLCASNSPPGGSGDNEQFFGPGTRLTVL.

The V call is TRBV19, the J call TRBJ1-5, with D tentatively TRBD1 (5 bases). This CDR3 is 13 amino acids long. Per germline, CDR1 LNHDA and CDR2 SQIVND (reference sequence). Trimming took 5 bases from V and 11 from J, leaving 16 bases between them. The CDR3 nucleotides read TGTGCCAGTAGTCCCCGGGGGTGGGGGGCCCAGCATTTT. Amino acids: CASSPRGWGAQHF.

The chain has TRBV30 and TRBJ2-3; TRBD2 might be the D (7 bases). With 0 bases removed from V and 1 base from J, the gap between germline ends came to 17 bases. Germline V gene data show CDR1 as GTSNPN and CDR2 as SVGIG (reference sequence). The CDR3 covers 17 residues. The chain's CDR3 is CAWSVGRWGGRTDTQYF. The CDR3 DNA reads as TGTGCCTGGAGTGTCGGGAGGTGGGGGGGCCGCACAGATACGCAGTATTTT.

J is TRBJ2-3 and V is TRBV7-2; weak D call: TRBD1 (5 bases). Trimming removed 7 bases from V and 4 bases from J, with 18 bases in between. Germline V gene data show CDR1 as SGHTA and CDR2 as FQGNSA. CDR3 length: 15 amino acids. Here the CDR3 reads CASNQGAVRADTQYF. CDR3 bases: TGTGCCAGCAACCAGGGTGCCGTCCGGGCAGATACGCAGTATTTT.

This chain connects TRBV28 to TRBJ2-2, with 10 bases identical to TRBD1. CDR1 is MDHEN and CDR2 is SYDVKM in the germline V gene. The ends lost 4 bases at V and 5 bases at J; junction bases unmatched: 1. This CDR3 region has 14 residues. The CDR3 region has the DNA TGTGCCAGCAGTTCGGGACAGGGGACCGGGGAGCTGTTTTTT. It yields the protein CASSSGQGTGELFF.

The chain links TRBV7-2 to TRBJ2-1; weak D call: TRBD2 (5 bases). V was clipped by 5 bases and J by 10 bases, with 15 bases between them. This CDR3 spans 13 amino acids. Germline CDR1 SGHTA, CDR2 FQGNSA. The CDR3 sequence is CASSLRTLGEQFF. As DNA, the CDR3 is TGTGCCAGCAGCCTTAGGACTCTGGGGGAGCAGTTCTTC.

The CDR3 reads CASSSYRGLNTGELFF. CDR3 nucleotide sequence: TGTGCCAGCAGCTCATACAGGGGCCTGAACACCGGGGAGCTGTTTTTT. The chain couples TRBV7-9 to TRBJ2-2, with 7 bases lining up with TRBD1. There are 16 residues in the CDR3. Unmatched junction bases numbered 6, after V lost 4 bases and J lost 1 base. The V gene's germline CDR1 is SEHNR and CDR2 FQNEAQ (reference sequence).

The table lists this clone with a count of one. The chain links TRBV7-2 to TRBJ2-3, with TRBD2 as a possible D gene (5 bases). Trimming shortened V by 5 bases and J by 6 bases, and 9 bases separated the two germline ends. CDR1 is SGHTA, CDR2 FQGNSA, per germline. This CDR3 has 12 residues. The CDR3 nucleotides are TGTGCCAGCAGCGCCCCGGGGGATACGCAGTATTTT. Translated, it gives CASSAPGDTQYF.

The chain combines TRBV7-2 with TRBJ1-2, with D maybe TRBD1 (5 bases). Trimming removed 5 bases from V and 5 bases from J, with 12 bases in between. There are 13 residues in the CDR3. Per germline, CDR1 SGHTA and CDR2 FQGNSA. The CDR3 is CASSGSGGYGYTF. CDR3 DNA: TGTGCCAGCAGCGGATCGGGGGGGTATGGCTACACCTTC.